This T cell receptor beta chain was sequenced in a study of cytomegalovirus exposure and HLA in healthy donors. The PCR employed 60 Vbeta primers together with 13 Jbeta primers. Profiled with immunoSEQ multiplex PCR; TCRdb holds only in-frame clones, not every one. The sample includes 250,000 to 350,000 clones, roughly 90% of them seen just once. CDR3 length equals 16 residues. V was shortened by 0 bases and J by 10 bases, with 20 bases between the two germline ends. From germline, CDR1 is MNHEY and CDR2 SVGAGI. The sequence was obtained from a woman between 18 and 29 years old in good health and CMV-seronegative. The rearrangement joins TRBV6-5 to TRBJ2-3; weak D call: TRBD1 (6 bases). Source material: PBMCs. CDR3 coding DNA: TGTGCCAGCAGTTACTCGACAGGACCTGGTGGTGCACCGCAGTATTTT. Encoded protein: CASSYSTGPGGAPQYF.